A selection of T cell receptor beta chains follows, all from one sample in a study of cytomegalovirus exposure and HLA in healthy donors. Clones were sequenced by immunoSEQ multiplex PCR, and TCRdb holds only the in-frame ones, with some missing. The sample consists of 150,000 to 180,000 clones, approximately 80% of them appearing once. The material sequenced was PBMCs. The receptors originated from a woman in her thirties or forties in good health and CMV-seropositive. Each CDR3 is given with its conserved first and last residue. Fields, in order: D gene, V gene, J gene, clone size, CDR3 protein, CDR3 DNA. The D gene is left open where the match is weak. Expanded clones are given a class, and other clones once, few, many or no size at all.

>TRBD1|TRBV19|TRBJ1-4|.
CASSDRGTNEKLFF
TGTGCCAGTAGCGACAGGGGGACTAATGAAAAACTGTTTTTT
>TRBD1|TRBV2|TRBJ1-6|.
CAEGQGSNSPLHF
TGTGCAGAGGGACAGGGGAGTAATTCACCCCTCCACTTT
>.|TRBV28|TRBJ2-7|.
CASHDRSGNEQYF
TGTGCCAGCCACGACAGGTCAGGTAACGAGCAGTACTTC
>.|TRBV15|TRBJ1-1|.
CATSAHQGSVYTEAFF
TGTGCCACCAGCGCCCATCAGGGAAGCGTGTACACTGAAGCTTTCTTT
>TRBD2|TRBV5-1|TRBJ2-1|.
CASSFGGSASYNEQFF
TGCGCCAGCAGCTTCGGCGGGAGTGCATCCTACAATGAGCAGTTCTTC
>.|TRBV30|TRBJ1-1|few
CAWSVFTASGSTEAFF
TGTGCCTGGAGTGTTTTCACAGCATCGGGATCCACTGAAGCTTTCTTT
>TRBD1|TRBV30|TRBJ2-1|.
CAWSGGQGRYNEQFF
TGTGCCTGGAGTGGGGGACAGGGACGCTACAATGAGCAGTTCTTC
>.|TRBV12-5|TRBJ1-1|once
CASAPTQGRDTEAFF
TGTGCTAGTGCCCCGACCCAGGGGCGGGACACTGAAGCTTTCTTT
>TRBD1|TRBV6-4|TRBJ2-3|once
CASSRGQGDTDTQYF
TGTGCCAGCAGTAGGGGACAGGGGGACACAGATACGCAGTATTTT
>.|TRBV19|TRBJ1-5|once
CASSGGWQGQPQHF
TGTGCCAGTAGCGGGGGGTGGCAAGGACAGCCCCAGCATTTT
>TRBD1|TRBV28|TRBJ1-1|.
CASRPSGGAGTEAFF
TGTGCCAGCAGACCTTCAGGGGGCGCGGGCACTGAAGCTTTCTTT
>TRBD2|TRBV5-1|TRBJ2-1|few
CASRPATSWGDEQFF
TGCGCCAGCAGACCAGCGACTAGCTGGGGGGATGAGCAGTTCTTC
>.|TRBV27|TRBJ1-5|few
CASSLRQGRNQPQHF
TGTGCCAGCAGTTTGCGGCAGGGTAGGAATCAGCCCCAGCATTTT
>TRBD2|TRBV10-2|TRBJ2-1|.
CASSDSLAGPYNEQFF
TGCGCCAGCAGTGATTCCTTAGCGGGGCCCTACAATGAGCAGTTCTTC
>TRBD2|TRBV27|TRBJ2-7|.
CASSRTSGSYEQYF
TGTGCCAGCAGTAGGACTAGCGGGTCATACGAGCAGTACTTC
>.|TRBV2|TRBJ1-6|once
CASSQQGYGDNSPLHF
TGTGCCAGCAGTCAACAGGGTTATGGGGATAATTCACCCCTCCACTTT
>TRBD2|TRBV27|TRBJ2-7|once
CASSLWTSGSYEQYF
TGTGCCAGCAGTTTATGGACTAGCGGGTCTTACGAGCAGTACTTC
>TRBD1|TRBV5-1|TRBJ1-1|.
CASSTDRPNTEAFF
TGCGCCAGCAGCACGGACAGGCCCAACACTGAAGCTTTCTTT
>TRBD1|TRBV5-4|TRBJ1-4|.
CASSPGQAHEKLFF
TGTGCCAGCAGCCCGGGACAGGCGCATGAAAAACTGTTTTTT
>.|TRBV9|TRBJ1-1|.
CASSVGTGTEAFF
TGTGCCAGCAGCGTAGGAACAGGCACTGAAGCTTTCTTT
>TRBD2|TRBV25-1|TRBJ2-7|.
CASSGRLADTYEQYF
TGTGCCAGCAGCGGTAGACTAGCGGATACCTACGAGCAGTACTTC
>TRBD2|TRBV27|TRBJ2-1|.
CASSPLAGASYNEQFF
TGTGCCAGCAGTCCACTAGCGGGAGCATCCTACAATGAGCAGTTCTTC
>.|TRBV30|TRBJ2-3|.
CAWSGGGADTQYF
TGTGCCTGGAGTGGTGGCGGGGCAGATACGCAGTATTTT
>.|TRBV19|TRBJ2-7|.
CASSDSSSPGQSYEQYF
TGTGCCAGTAGTGACTCATCATCGCCGGGACAATCCTACGAGCAGTACTTC
>.|TRBV6-5|TRBJ1-5|few
CASRDDRSNQPQHF
TGTGCCAGCAGGGACGACAGAAGCAATCAGCCCCAGCATTTT
>TRBD2|TRBV2|TRBJ2-7|.
CASSGRREARHEQYF
TGTGCCAGCAGTGGGAGGCGGGAGGCAAGGCACGAGCAGTACTTC
>.|TRBV29-1|TRBJ2-1|.
CSATRGSSYNEQFF
TGCAGCGCCACAAGGGGGAGCTCCTACAATGAGCAGTTCTTC
>TRBD2|TRBV5-6|TRBJ2-3|.
CASSLEGEAGDTDTQYF
TGTGCCAGCAGCTTGGAAGGGGAAGCGGGAGACACAGATACGCAGTATTTT
>TRBD1|TRBV29-1|TRBJ2-7|.
CSAYRDSPYEQYF
TGCAGCGCATACCGGGACAGTCCCTACGAGCAGTACTTC
>TRBD1|TRBV7-2|TRBJ2-7|.
CASSSPGTEDEQYF
TGTGCCAGCAGCTCTCCCGGGACAGAAGACGAGCAGTACTTC
>.|TRBV14|TRBJ2-3|.
CASSPRRFQGRTDTQYF
TGTGCCAGCAGCCCTCGTAGGTTCCAGGGTCGGACAGATACGCAGTATTTT
>.|TRBV11-3|TRBJ2-1|.
CASSLDGSSYNEQFF
TGTGCCAGCAGCTTAGACGGGAGCTCCTACAATGAGCAGTTCTTC
>TRBD1|TRBV2|TRBJ1-1|.
CASAGGFTEAFF
TGTGCCAGCGCAGGGGGCTTCACTGAAGCTTTCTTT
>.|TRBV10-2|TRBJ1-6|once
CASSRQGMDSPLHF
TGCGCCAGCAGTCGTCAGGGGATGGATTCACCCCTCCACTTT
>.|TRBV19|TRBJ2-7|.
CASSPLTGVFYEQYF
TGTGCCAGTAGCCCGCTGACGGGGGTTTTCTACGAGCAGTACTTC
>.|TRBV2|TRBJ2-7|.
CATIFLLGEQYF
TGTGCCACCATTTTTTTACTAGGGGAGCAGTACTTC